This record looks at one T cell receptor (beta chain) sequence and its context. Measured with immunoSEQ multiplex PCR; TCRdb has only the in-frame clones, and not every one. The repertoire holds around 250,000 clones, around 83% seen once, with 1.9% in the top ten. The data stem from a study of blood T cell repertoires in COVID-19. CDR3 length: 15 residues. Trimming shortened V by 5 bases and J by 11 bases, and 24 bases separated the two germline ends. CDR1 and CDR2 (germline): SQVTM, ANQGSEA. The TCR comes from a man younger than 45 who had recovered from COVID-19. The sequenced sample consisted of peripheral blood. This sequence joins TRBV29-1 and TRBJ1-4; D not certain. The CDR3 here is CSVQTDQAPGRKLFF. CDR3 sequence (DNA): TGCAGCGTTCAGACGGACCAGGCACCTGGGAGGAAACTGTTTTTT.